Shown below are 30 T cell receptor beta chains from a single sample sequenced in a study of blood T cells in healthy people across ages. Together with a sample-barcoded 5' primer, a J-beta primer mix was included in a second PCR lasting about 6 to 11 cycles. TCRdb redid the calling of the 5' RACE reads with MiXCR, one entry per CDR3 protein. Among more than 750,000 distinct CDR3 sequences listed, just under 30% were seen once. The sample was also reused in another study, on T cells of mothers and their children.

Material: blood. The receptor source for this set is a woman in her thirties or forties in good health.

The chain uses TRBV20-1 and TRBJ1-1; 7 nucleotides match TRBD1. This CDR3 is built from 14 residues. CDR1 is DFQATT, CDR2 SNEGSKA, per germline (reference sequence). V trimming: 3 bases; J trimming: 4 bases; junction bases outside the gene matches: 8. This chain's CDR3 is CSASKQGRATEAFF. DNA of the CDR3: TGCAGTGCTAGTAAACAGGGGAGGGCCACTGAAGCTTTCTTT.

This clonotype was seen a handful of times. V gene TRBV2 combines with J gene TRBJ1-5; tentative D call: TRBD1 (6 bases). The CDR3 is 15 amino acids. V gave up 2 bases and J gave up 3 bases, with 11 bases separating them. Germline CDR1 and CDR2: SNHLY and FYNNEI. DNA of the CDR3: TGTGCCAGCAGTGAAAGCAGGGGATACAATCAGCCCCAGCATTTT. Protein: CASSESRGYNQPQHF. Using reference TRBV2 and TRBJ1-5 for the parts outside the CDR3, the full variable domain is EPEVTQTPSHQVTQMGQEVILRCVPISNHLYFYWYRQILGQKVEFLVSFYNNEISEKSEIFDDQFSVERPDGSNFTLKIRSTKLEDSAMYFCASSESRGYNQPQHFGDGTRLSIL.

V gene TRBV5-1 combines with J gene TRBJ2-7; D may be TRBD1 (6 bases). This CDR3 contains 16 residues. Trimming stripped 3 bases from V and 0 bases from J, with 16 bases between. Germline V gene sequence: CDR1 SGHRS, CDR2 YFSETQ. CDR3 coding DNA: TGCGCCAGCAGCTGGGCTACAGGGCAAAGCTCCTACGAGCAGTACTTC. It translates to CASSWATGQSSYEQYF.

This clonotype occurred a few times. The genes are TRBV28 and TRBJ2-5; unclear D gene. Trimming left V 2 bases short and J 5 bases short, with 12 bases between. CDR1 and CDR2 from the germline V gene are MDHEN and SYDVKM. The CDR3 runs to 14 residues. The CDR3 DNA is TGTGCCAGCAGTTTACCCCCCCCAATGGAGACCCAGTACTTC. Its translation is CASSLPPPMETQYF.

The J gene is TRBJ2-2, the V gene TRBV6-2 or TRBV6-3, with a possible D match to TRBD1 (5 bases). The CDR3 spans 12 residues. In germline, CDR1 is MNHEY, CDR2 SVGEGT. Trimming took 8 bases from V and 5 from J, leaving 9 bases between them. The CDR3 loop reads CASQPGTGELFF. CDR3 nucleotides: TGTGCCAGCCAACCAGGGACCGGGGAGCTGTTTTTT.

This sequence joins TRBV28 and TRBJ1-1; D is perhaps TRBD1 (5 bases). Deletions cut 11 bases from V and 5 bases from J, with 15 bases between. From germline, CDR1 is MDHEN and CDR2 SYDVKM. The CDR3 extends over 12 amino acids. The CDR3 reads CAGNKGTTEAFF. CDR3 nucleotides: TGTGCCGGCAACAAGGGGACGACTGAAGCTTTCTTT.

This clonotype was observed a few times. This sequence joins TRBV18 and TRBJ1-1; D unresolved. This CDR3 comprises 15 residues. The germline V gene has CDR1 KGHSH and CDR2 LQKENI. The V gene lost 2 bases and the J gene lost 2 bases, with 12 bases spanning the gap. CDR3 bases: TGTGCCAGCTCACCATTTGGGTCAAGCAACACTGAAGCTTTCTTT. It encodes CASSPFGSSNTEAFF.

The genes are TRBV19 and TRBJ1-1; possible D gene TRBD1, 5 bases. Per germline, CDR1 LNHDA and CDR2 SQIVND (reference sequence). CDR3 length: 15 amino acids. Trimming left V 6 bases short and J 1 base short, with 15 bases between. The CDR3 DNA sequence: TGTGCCAGTAGCCAACAACCCGGGGGGAACACTGAAGCTTTCTTT. As protein: CASSQQPGGNTEAFF.

The sample holds a few counts of this clonotype. The chain links TRBV7-2 to TRBJ2-5; no definite D call. Germline-derived CDR1 and CDR2 are SGHTA and FQGNSA. Trimming cost V 2 bases and J 1 base, with 14 bases left between them. The CDR3 is 16 residues long. As DNA, the CDR3 is TGTGCCAGCAGCTTACCGGGCAGGCCCCTCCAAGAGACCCAGTACTTC. Residues: CASSLPGRPLQETQYF.

This clonotype was seen many times. In DNA, the CDR3 is TGTGCCAGCAAGGGGGGAGGGGAGACCCAGTACTTC. Protein sequence: CASKGGGETQYF. The rearrangement uses TRBV28 and TRBJ2-5; D might be TRBD2 (7 bases). Germline CDR1 and CDR2: MDHEN and SYDVKM. V lost 7 bases to trimming and J lost 5 bases, with 11 bases between them. CDR3 length: 12 residues.

This clonotype appeared a few times. This chain links TRBV28 with TRBJ2-1, with a tentative D call TRBD2 (7 bases). CDR3 length equals 15 residues. V was trimmed by 7 bases and J by 4 bases, leaving 17 bases between them. Germline V gene data show CDR1 as MDHEN and CDR2 as SYDVKM. The CDR3 is CASMGGQGLYNEQFF. The CDR3 region has the DNA TGTGCCAGCATGGGGGGGCAGGGGCTGTACAATGAGCAGTTCTTC.

This clonotype was observed many times. The V call is TRBV14, the J call TRBJ2-7; D is unresolved. CDR3 length: 14 amino acids. Trimming left V 0 bases short and J 6 bases short, with 12 bases between. The V gene's germline CDR1 is SGHDN and CDR2 FVKESK. The CDR3 region has the DNA TGTGCCAGCAGCCAAGAAAGGCCTCCTCTCGAGCAGTACTTC. Encoded protein: CASSQERPPLEQYF.

This chain uses TRBV12-3 or TRBV12-4 with TRBJ1-2, with D possibly being TRBD1 (6 bases). The V and J ends lost 5 bases and 4 bases respectively, with 14 bases between them. The CDR3 contains 14 residues. The CDR3: CASSTRTDSYGYTF. CDR3 nucleotides: TGTGCCAGCAGTACCCGGACAGACTCCTATGGCTACACCTTC.

Note on this clonotype: A much bigger clone sits one base away, suggesting this may be a read error. This chain uses TRBV29-1 with TRBJ2-1; no firm D call. Germline CDR1 SQVTM, CDR2 ANQGSEA. This CDR3 has 11 amino acids. V was clipped by 5 bases and J by 10 bases, with 12 bases between them. In DNA, the CDR3 is TGCAGCGTTCTCGTATCCTACGAGCAGTTCTTC. As protein: CSVLVSYEQFF.

The CDR3 reads CASSGGTLDGQPQHF. Written as DNA, the CDR3 is TGTGCCAGCAGTGGCGGGACCCTCGATGGTCAGCCCCAGCATTTT. The chain uses TRBV6-1 and TRBJ1-5; tentative D call: TRBD1 (5 bases). The CDR3 runs to 15 residues. V lost 4 bases and J lost 6, with 16 bases in between. Per the germline V gene, CDR1 is MNHNS and CDR2 is SASEGT.

This clonotype was counted only a few times. This may stem from a read error, because a much larger clone lies one nucleotide away. The chain joins TRBV5-6 to TRBJ2-5; 8 nucleotides agree with TRBD2. The V gene's germline CDR1 is SGHDT and CDR2 YYEEEE. V lost 6 bases and J lost 4; bases outside the gene matches: 5. The CDR3 has 13 amino acids. CDR3 coding DNA: TGTGCCAGCAACCCTACTAGCGGAGAGACCCAGTACTTC. Amino acids: CASNPTSGETQYF.

This clonotype has a handful of counts. The V and J genes are TRBV12-3 or TRBV12-4 and TRBJ2-3; a possible D gene is TRBD1 (5 bases). Trimming pared 6 bases from V and 0 bases from J, leaving 13 bases between. CDR3 length: 15 amino acids. As DNA, the CDR3 is TGTGCCAGCAGCACAGGTCGATCTAGCACAGATACGCAGTATTTT. It encodes CASSTGRSSTDTQYF.

This clonotype was seen a few times. This chain links TRBV20-1 with TRBJ2-7; 7 bases agree with TRBD1. Unmatched junction bases numbered 6, after V lost 3 bases and J lost 7 bases. The CDR3 is 12 residues long. Germline CDR1 is DFQATT and CDR2 is SNEGSKA (reference sequence). The DNA of the CDR3 is TGCAGTGCTAGGAGGGGGCTGAAAGAGCAGTACTTC. Translated, it gives CSARRGLKEQYF.

V and J are TRBV3-1 and TRBJ2-3, with 7 bases that match TRBD2. CDR1 is LGHDT and CDR2 is YNNKEL in the germline V gene (reference sequence). The CDR3 is made up of 15 amino acids. With 5 bases clipped from V and 4 bases from J, the junction kept 9 bases outside the gene matches. CDR3 nucleotides: TGTGCCAGCAGCGTAGGACTAGTGGGGGCAGATACGCAGTATTTT. Its protein product is CASSVGLVGADTQYF.

This sequence joins TRBV28 and TRBJ1-5, with D tentatively TRBD1 (5 bases). There are 15 residues in the CDR3. The germline gives CDR1 MDHEN, CDR2 SYDVKM. Between the trimmed V and J ends, which lost 7 bases and 4 bases, there was a span of 17 bases. For the CDR3, the DNA is TGTGCCAGCACCGCGTTTAGGGGAAGGAATCAGCCCCAGCATTTT. Translated: CASTAFRGRNQPQHF.

The CDR3 reads CASSGVGDQETQYF. Written as DNA, the CDR3 is TGCGCCAGCAGCGGGGTTGGAGATCAAGAGACCCAGTACTTC. The chain couples TRBV5-1 to TRBJ2-5; D not resolved. CDR1 is SGHRS and CDR2 is YFSETQ in the germline V gene. V gave up 4 bases and J gave up 2 bases, with 12 bases separating them. This CDR3 contains 14 residues.

The chain is built from TRBV12-3 or TRBV12-4 and TRBJ2-7, with 11 bases identical to TRBD1. The V and J ends lost 6 bases and 3 bases, in that order; junction bases with no gene match: 7. The CDR3 runs to 15 residues. The CDR3 DNA follows: TGTGCCAGCAGCGATCCGGGACAGGGGGACTACGAGCAGTACTTC. Translation gives CASSDPGQGDYEQYF.

J is TRBJ1-2 and V is TRBV15; perhaps TRBD1 as D (5 bases). V was trimmed by 1 base and J by 6 bases, leaving 18 bases between them. This CDR3 has 16 residues. The germline V gene has CDR1 LNHNV and CDR2 YYDKDF (reference sequence). CDR3 DNA: TGTGCCACCAGCAGAGGAGCGGGACTAACCCCCAATGGCTACACCTTC. Its protein product is CATSRGAGLTPNGYTF.

The rearrangement uses TRBV5-1 and TRBJ2-7, with 8 bases that match TRBD1. In germline, CDR1 is SGHRS, CDR2 YFSETQ. The trim removed 3 bases at V and 4 bases at J, leaving 27 bases unmatched. The CDR3 has 21 amino acids. CDR3 sequence: CASSSVPGQERASIVPYEQYF. The CDR3 nucleotides read TGCGCCAGCAGCTCTGTCCCGGGACAGGAACGGGCTTCGATTGTCCCATACGAGCAGTACTTC.

The chain recombines TRBV25-1 with TRBJ2-3; 9 bases match TRBD2. Germline loops: CDR1 MGHDK, CDR2 SYGVNS. The V and J ends lost 4 bases and 4 bases, in that order; junction bases with no gene match: 12. The CDR3 contains 17 residues. In nucleotides, the CDR3 is TGTGCCAGCAGTGCCCCCGCGGGAGCGGGGGGCCCAGATACGCAGTATTTT. It is translated as CASSAPAGAGGPDTQYF.

The V call is TRBV29-1, the J call TRBJ1-5; D ambiguous. CDR1 is SQVTM, CDR2 ANQGSEA, per germline. The CDR3 is made up of 13 amino acids. Trimming took 0 bases from V and 5 from J, leaving 8 bases between them. The chain's CDR3 is CSVEENPDQPQHF. CDR3 DNA: TGCAGCGTTGAAGAGAACCCAGATCAGCCCCAGCATTTT.

The V gene is TRBV7-2, the J gene TRBJ1-2, with D hard to call. Germline CDR1 reads SGHTA; CDR2 reads FQGNSA. V lost 5 bases to trimming and J lost 4 bases, with 14 bases between them. This CDR3 spans 14 amino acids. The CDR3 reads CASSPAGRPYGYTF. The CDR3 region has the DNA TGTGCCAGCAGCCCGGCGGGTAGGCCCTATGGCTACACCTTC.

The chain recombines TRBV25-1 with TRBJ1-2, with D hard to call. Germline V CDR1 and CDR2: MGHDK, SYGVNS. V was clipped by 6 bases and J by 8 bases, with 16 bases between them. The CDR3 consists of 13 residues. This CDR3 reads CASRDSGRLGYTF. Here the CDR3 DNA reads TGTGCCAGCAGGGATTCGGGTCGTCTGGGCTACACCTTC.

This clonotype was observed a handful of times. The CDR3 DNA sequence: TGTGCCAGCAGCACCGTCCCGGGACTAGCGGGGGTCTACAATGAGCAGTTCTTC. Its protein product is CASSTVPGLAGVYNEQFF. The chain combines TRBV7-3 with TRBJ2-1, with 14 bases that match TRBD2. J lost 3 bases, V lost 5 bases, and 9 bases had no gene match. Germline V gives CDR1 SGHTA, CDR2 FQGTGA. The CDR3 consists of 18 residues.

This clonotype was picked up many times. This sequence joins TRBV18 and TRBJ2-7; either TRBD1 or TRBD2 may fit D (5 bases each). The CDR3 spans 13 residues. CDR1 is KGHSH, CDR2 LQKENI, per germline. The germline V and J ends were trimmed by 8 bases and 2 bases, with 13 bases remaining between them. The CDR3 DNA follows: TGTGCCAGCAGCCCGGGACGCACCTACGAGCAGTACTTC. Protein product: CASSPGRTYEQYF.